The table lists the clone carrying this T cell receptor beta chain with a count of one. The data belong to a study of blood T cell repertoires in COVID-19. As for the study in general: Sites across the United States, Italy and Spain contributed samples from acute and convalescent COVID-19.

Germline V gives CDR1 MGHRA, CDR2 YSYEKL. This CDR3 is 13 amino acids long. Deletions cut 3 bases from V and 9 bases from J, with 12 bases between. Under the authors' procedure: Reference gene primer amplification yielded estimated nucleated cell counts. Here immunoSEQ multiplex PCR was the method, and the copy in TCRdb shows in-frame clones only, minus some. The DNA gave D and trimming, while V, J and clone size come from that table. This table holds around 250,000 clones, 75% to 90% found once. The chain has TRBV4-1 and TRBJ2-1; weak D call: TRBD1 (6 bases). Material for sequencing was peripheral blood. The sequence derives from a human donor in a cohort sampled during active COVID-19. The CDR3 sequence: CASSHQQGTEQFF. CDR3 DNA: TGCGCCAGCAGCCATCAACAGGGTACTGAGCAGTTCTTC.